These T cell receptor beta chains were read from a single sample in a study of shared clonotypes between healthy human individuals. Repertoires were generated with immunoSEQ multiplex PCR, while TCRdb's copy carries only in-frame clones and drops some. The data show roughly 2 million clones, around 95% seen once. The specimen sequenced was naive CD4+ T cells sorted from blood. The origin of the receptors is a man between 18 and 35 years old in good health. Each CDR3 is given with its conserved first and last residue. D genes are given only for firm matches.

V: TRBV19
J: TRBJ1-2
D: NA
DNA: TGTGCCAGTAGTAGGCCCTATGGCTACACCTTC
CDR3: CASSRPYGYTF

V: TRBV9
J: TRBJ2-2
D: NA
DNA: TGTGCCAGCAGCGTAGAAGCGGGCATAAACACCGGGGAGCTGTTTTTT
CDR3: CASSVEAGINTGELFF

V: TRBV18
J: TRBJ2-1
D: NA
DNA: TGTGCCAGCTCACCCGCTAGCGAGGGTTACAATGAGCAGTTCTTC
CDR3: CASSPASEGYNEQFF

V: TRBV9
J: TRBJ2-2
D: TRBD2
DNA: TGTGCCAGCCGACGACTAGCGGGTACCGGGGAGCTGTTTTTT
CDR3: CASRRLAGTGELFF

V: TRBV7-8
J: TRBJ2-5
D: NA
DNA: TGTGCCAGCAGCCCTCGGAGCCCGCAAGAGACCCAGTACTTC
CDR3: CASSPRSPQETQYF

V: TRBV18
J: TRBJ1-1
D: NA
DNA: TGTGCCAGCTCACCACAGCAAGGGGGGACTGAAGCTTTCTTT
CDR3: CASSPQQGGTEAFF

V: TRBV5-1
J: TRBJ2-7
D: NA
DNA: TGCGCCAGCAGCTTGGTTGGCGAGCAGTACTTC
CDR3: CASSLVGEQYF

V: TRBV5-4
J: TRBJ2-7
D: NA
DNA: TGTGCCAGCAGCCCCGGGACTGGGAGCTACGAGCAGTACTTC
CDR3: CASSPGTGSYEQYF

V: TRBV19
J: TRBJ2-7
D: TRBD1
DNA: TGTGCCAGTAACCCGGGACAGGGTTTCGGCGAGCAGTACTTC
CDR3: CASNPGQGFGEQYF

V: TRBV18
J: TRBJ1-2
D: TRBD1
DNA: TGTGCCAGCTCATCTCAAGCGGGGACAGCAGCCTCCTATGGCTACACCTTC
CDR3: CASSSQAGTAASYGYTF

V: TRBV5-4
J: TRBJ2-1
D: NA
DNA: TGTGCCAGCAGCTGGAGTTCTGGCACCTACAATGAGCAGTTCTTC
CDR3: CASSWSSGTYNEQFF

V: TRBV27
J: TRBJ2-2
D: NA
DNA: TGTGCCAGCAGGACATTCAGGGCAGTGGGTTCCGGGGAGCTGTTTTTT
CDR3: CASRTFRAVGSGELFF

V: TRBV18
J: TRBJ2-3
D: TRBD2
DNA: TGTGCCAGCAAGCCACTAGCGGGAGTGTCAGATACGCAGTATTTT
CDR3: CASKPLAGVSDTQYF

V: TRBV21-1
J: TRBJ2-7
D: NA
DNA: TGTGCCGGAACGGACAGGGAGGGTCTTCACGAGCAGTACTTC
CDR3: CAGTDREGLHEQYF

V: TRBV18
J: TRBJ2-7
D: NA
DNA: TGTGCCAGCTCACCTACCCGGGGCTCCTACGAGCAGTACTTC
CDR3: CASSPTRGSYEQYF

V: TRBV5-1
J: TRBJ2-5
D: NA
DNA: TGCGCCAGCAGCGGGGGACCGGGGGAGACCCAGTACTTC
CDR3: CASSGGPGETQYF